The present T cell receptor beta chain was sequenced within a study of blood T cells in healthy people across ages. A sample-barcoded 5' primer and a J-beta primer mix were used in a second PCR of about 7 to 12 cycles. TCRdb re-called the 5' RACE reads through MiXCR, storing one row per CDR3 protein. Here the sample spans around 1.5 million distinct CDR3 sequences, 42% being singletons. Every sample gave at least 5.5 micrograms of total RNA when it was extracted. CDR3 size: 16 residues. Germline V CDR1 and CDR2: PRHDT, FYEKMQ (reference sequence). This receptor was identified in a woman in her late teens or twenties in good health. The chain combines TRBV13 with TRBJ2-4; D is unclear. The J call may be mistaken, given a closer DNA end match to TRBJ2-7. Sequencing was done on a sample of blood. The CDR3 DNA sequence: TGTGCCAGCAGCTGGTCCTTGGCAGAGATAAAGTACGAGCAGTACTTC. Translated: CASSWSLAEIKYEQYF.